The clone carrying this TCR beta chain was seen more than once but under ten times. No antigen is known for it. CDR1 is LGHDT and CDR2 is YNNKEL in the germline V gene (reference sequence). V lost 4 bases, J lost 9 bases, and 9 bases lay in between. This CDR3 region has 12 residues. This record comes from a study of CD4 T cells in relation to SARS-CoV-2 and coronaviruses. Study summary: Controls used an HIV-1 Nef peptide pool or no peptide.

Before the COVID-19 pandemic, during about 2010-2018, CD4+ T cells were taken from unexposed donors. CD4+ T cells were isolated from the cells after more than 8 days of culture. TCRdb's copy holds only in-frame clones and misses some; the assay was immunoSEQ multiplex PCR. There are over 25,000 clones in the sample; roughly 70% occur only once, and about an eighth lies in the top ten. The rearrangement joins TRBV3-1 (or the pseudogene TRBV3-2) to TRBJ2-2; D is ambiguous. Sequencing was performed on CD4+ T cells from PBMCs, cultured in vitro. The origin of this receptor is a human donor in good health. The CDR3 DNA reads as TGTGCCAGCAGCCTAACCAGAAGGGAGCTGTTTTTT. Residues: CASSLTRRELFF.